This TCR beta chain was captured in a study of CD8+CD57+ T cells in acquired aplastic anemia. Study context: DNA from sorted CD4+ and CD8+ cells averaged approximately 3.2 ug.

TCR beta VDJ and CDR3 were profiled, and genomic DNA was the template. TCRdb re-analysed the reads in MiXCR, keeping a single row per CDR3 protein. The sample lists under 350,000 distinct CDR3 sequences, approximately 56% seen once, with around 7.6% in the top ten. General study results and limits: The study identified more than 25 CD8+ CDR3 sequences shared by patients and controls. Patients were compared with controls for CD8+ Simpson's diversity, and no significant difference emerged.

A note on this clonotype: Its cognate antigen is unknown. A read error may produce the germline difference seen at one junction end.

The CDR3 contains 16 residues. Germline-derived CDR1 and CDR2 are SGHVS and FNYEAQ. The clonotype was recovered from a human donor with severe aplastic anemia or a healthy control (not recorded which). The sequenced sample consisted of sorted CD4+, CD8+, or CD8+CD57+ T cells (not recorded which) from PBMCs. The chain has TRBV7-6 and TRBJ2-5; 7 bases fit TRBD1. The CDR3 nucleotides read TGTGCCGGCAGCTTAGGGGGCGGAGGATCGCGTGAGACCCAGTACTTC. Translating gives CAGSLGGGGSRETQYF.